This passage covers 21 T cell receptor beta chains from one sample sequenced in a study of OX40 agonist ivuxolimab in advanced cancers. Sequencing was performed with immunoSEQ multiplex PCR; in TCRdb, only in-frame clones are kept and a portion is missing. The sample consists of 90,000 or so clones, 89% of them appearing once. Source: CD4+ or CD8+ T cells sorted from blood, taken in a trial of the OX40 agonist ivuxolimab. These receptors were collected from an adult with an advanced solid tumor such as melanoma, head and neck, liver or kidney cancer.

This clone occurred once. The chain employs TRBV7-3 and TRBJ2-7, with 12 bases lining up with TRBD2. The CDR3 sequence is 13 residues long. CDR1 and CDR2 (germline): SGHTA, FQGTGA. Trimming removed 5 bases from V and 6 bases from J; junction bases left unmatched: 2. The CDR3 nucleotides read TGTGCCAGCAGCCTAGCGGGAGGGCGCGAGCAGTACTTC. It codes for CASSLAGGREQYF.

The chain couples TRBV30 to TRBJ2-1; D is possibly TRBD2 (5 bases). The V and J ends lost 4 bases and 7 bases respectively, with 17 bases between them. The germline V gene encodes CDR1 GTSNPN and CDR2 SVGIG (reference sequence). CDR3 size: 14 residues. CDR3 region: CAWTASIRGNEQFF. The CDR3 coding sequence is TGTGCCTGGACCGCTAGCATTCGTGGAAATGAGCAGTTCTTC.

The J gene is TRBJ2-5, the V gene TRBV9, with D perhaps given as TRBD1 or TRBD2 (5 bases each). CDR1 and CDR2 (germline): SGDLS, YYNGEE. The CDR3 covers 16 residues. The V and J ends lost 3 bases and 5 bases respectively, with 20 bases between them. CDR3 sequence reads: CASSARGGQGGETQYF. In nucleotides, the CDR3 is TGTGCCAGCAGCGCCCGGGGTGGGCAGGGTGGCGAGACCCAGTACTTC.

The rearrangement uses TRBV7-7 and TRBJ2-3; D may be TRBD1 (6 bases). The CDR3 covers 14 residues. Per the germline V gene, CDR1 is SSHAT and CDR2 is FNYEAQ (reference sequence). The CDR3 region has the DNA TGTGCTGTCGGGATTGGACAGACATCAGATACGCAGTATTTT. Encoded protein: CAVGIGQTSDTQYF. The entire variable domain, with the rest obtained from reference TRBV7-7 and TRBJ2-3, is as follows: GAGVSQSPRYKVTKRGQDVTLRCDPISSHATLYWYQQALGQGPEFLTYFNYEAQPDKSGLPSDRFSAERPEGSISTLTIQRTEQRDSAMYRCAVGIGQTSDTQYFGPGTRLTVL.

This chain links TRBV6-5 with TRBJ2-3; a possible D gene is TRBD1 (5 bases). Germline CDR1 is MNHEY and CDR2 is SVGAGI. V lost 3 bases, J lost 1 base, and 11 bases lay in between. This CDR3 contains 15 residues. CDR3 residues: CASSYSGLGTDTQYF. The CDR3 coding sequence is TGTGCCAGCAGTTATTCAGGGTTAGGCACAGATACGCAGTATTTT.

This clone was seen once. V gene TRBV2 combines with J gene TRBJ2-1, with unresolved D. V was cut by 3 bases and J by 0 bases, with 6 bases left in between. In germline, CDR1 is SNHLY, CDR2 FYNNEI. The CDR3 length is 14 residues. The DNA for the CDR3 is TGTGCCAGCAGTGACATTTACTCCTACAATGAGCAGTTCTTC. It specifies CASSDIYSYNEQFF. Supplemented by reference TRBV2 and TRBJ2-1, the full variable domain reads EPEVTQTPSHQVTQMGQEVILRCVPISNHLYFYWYRQILGQKVEFLVSFYNNEISEKSEIFDDQFSVERPDGSNFTLKIRSTKLEDSAMYFCASSDIYSYNEQFFGPGTRLTVL.

The table lists this clone with a few counts. V usage is TRBV5-6 and J usage is TRBJ2-3, with 16 bases aligning to TRBD2. This CDR3 region has 18 residues. CDR1 and CDR2 from the germline V gene are SGHDT and YYEEEE. With V trimmed by 3 bases and J by 3 bases, 7 bases remained unmatched. CDR3 DNA: TGTGCCAGCAGCTGGGGACTAGCGGGAGGGGACTTGACAGATACGCAGTATTTT. The encoded protein is CASSWGLAGGDLTDTQYF.

V usage is TRBV7-2 and J usage is TRBJ2-3; D call uncertain. From germline, CDR1 is SGHTA and CDR2 FQGNSA. V was trimmed by 6 bases and J by 4 bases, leaving 14 bases between them. The length of the CDR3 is 14 residues. The CDR3, as DNA: TGTGCCAGCAGTTTGGGTCCGGAGTCAGATACGCAGTATTTT. This translates into CASSLGPESDTQYF.

The chain employs TRBV19 and TRBJ1-6, with 12 bases that match TRBD1. Germline V gene lookup returns CDR1 LNHDA and CDR2 SQIVND (reference sequence). V dropped 10 bases and J dropped 0; count of bases not matched to a gene: 13. This CDR3 spans 19 amino acids. The CDR3 DNA sequence: TGTGCCACACACCTGACCGGGACAGGGGGCAGCTCCTATAATTCACCCCTCCACTTT. This codes for CATHLTGTGGSSYNSPLHF.

The chain employs TRBV7-2 and TRBJ1-1, with D perhaps matching TRBD1 (5 bases). The V and J ends lost 3 bases and 1 base respectively, with 15 bases between them. The CDR3 totals 16 residues. Germline lookup yields CDR1 SGHTA and CDR2 FQGNSA. Here the CDR3 reads CASSFSWGDPNTEAFF. The CDR3 DNA sequence: TGTGCCAGCAGCTTTAGTTGGGGGGACCCGAACACTGAAGCTTTCTTT.

The chain has TRBV5-4 and TRBJ1-1, with TRBD1 as a possible D gene (5 bases). Germline V gene lookup returns CDR1 SGHNT and CDR2 YYREEE (reference sequence). Between the trimmed V and J ends, which lost 0 bases and 3 bases, there was a span of 15 bases. The CDR3 covers 16 residues. The DNA of the CDR3 is TGTGCCAGCAGCTTGGCCTCCGGGGGAGGTGACACTGAAGCTTTCTTT. Translating it yields CASSLASGGGDTEAFF.

This chain connects TRBV7-2 to TRBJ2-1, with D possibly matching TRBD1 (5 bases). Germline V gene sequence: CDR1 SGHTA, CDR2 FQGNSA. Between the trimmed V and J ends, which lost 3 bases and 2 bases, there was a span of 8 bases. This CDR3 has 14 amino acids. The DNA for the CDR3 is TGTGCCAGCAGCTTTGACAGAACCTACAATGAGCAGTTCTTC. This sequence encodes CASSFDRTYNEQFF. Combining the CDR3 with reference TRBV7-2 and TRBJ2-1 gives the whole variable domain GAGVSQSPSNKVTEKGKDVELRCDPISGHTALYWYRQSLGQGLEFLIYFQGNSAPDKSGLPSDRFSAERTGGSVSTLTIQRTQQEDSAVYLCASSFDRTYNEQFFGPGTRLTVL.

This clone was seen a single time. The J gene is TRBJ1-2, the V gene TRBV6-1; unclear D gene. In germline, CDR1 is MNHNS, CDR2 SASEGT. Trimming stripped 0 bases from V and 8 bases from J, with 16 bases between. The CDR3 totals 15 residues. CDR3 bases: TGTGCCAGCAGTGAAGCGGGTCAGGAATGGGAAGGCTACACCTTC. This translates into CASSEAGQEWEGYTF.

The chain recombines TRBV5-1 with TRBJ2-7, with D hard to call. The CDR3 has 13 residues. Looked up from germline, CDR1 is SGHRS and CDR2 is YFSETQ. V was cut by 0 bases and J by 2 bases, with 6 bases left in between. The CDR3: CASSLDSAYEQYF. The DNA of the CDR3 is TGCGCCAGCAGCTTGGACTCAGCCTACGAGCAGTACTTC.

The CDR3 coding sequence is TGTGCCAGCAGCGTAGGAAACGGGTTCAATCAGCCCCAGCATTTT. Encoded protein: CASSVGNGFNQPQHF. J is TRBJ1-5 and V is TRBV9; D is unresolved. Germline CDR1 SGDLS, CDR2 YYNGEE. The CDR3 consists of 15 residues. The V gene lost 0 bases and the J gene lost 3 bases, with 10 bases spanning the gap.

A single count supports this clone. The V call is TRBV7-8, the J call TRBJ1-2; D possibly corresponds to TRBD1 (5 bases). V was clipped by 1 base and J by 5 bases, with 11 bases between them. CDR3 length equals 14 residues. Per the germline V gene, CDR1 is SGHVS and CDR2 is FQNEAQ. CDR3 DNA sequence: TGTGCCAGCAGCTTAGGTTCAGGGCCTTATGGCTACACCTTC. It encodes CASSLGSGPYGYTF.

The rearrangement links TRBV30 to TRBJ1-2; D unclear. V gave up 0 bases and J gave up 4 bases, with 15 bases separating them. CDR1 and CDR2 (germline): GTSNPN, SVGIG (reference sequence). The CDR3 is made up of 15 amino acids. This chain's CDR3 is CAWSVRGLLSYGYTF. The CDR3 DNA follows: TGTGCCTGGAGTGTAAGAGGACTACTTAGCTATGGCTACACCTTC.

This clone was found once. The chain links TRBV29-1 to TRBJ2-5, with a weak D call TRBD1 (6 bases). Germline assignment: CDR1 SQVTM and CDR2 ANQGSEA. The CDR3 extends over 13 amino acids. Trimming removed 4 bases at V and 5 bases at J, with 14 bases between. CDR3 region: CSVVPGVGETQYF. CDR3 in DNA: TGCAGCGTTGTCCCAGGGGTCGGGGAGACCCAGTACTTC. Complete variable domain (other parts from reference TRBV29-1 and TRBJ2-5): SAVISQKPSRDICQRGTSLTIQCQVDSQVTMMFWYRQQPGQSLTLIATANQGSEATYESGFVIDKFPISRPNLTFSTLTVSNMSPEDSSIYLCSVVPGVGETQYFGPGTRLLVL.

The J gene is TRBJ1-2, the V gene TRBV10-3; no clear D. The ends were cut back, 5 bases at V and 5 bases at J, with 9 bases in the middle. The CDR3 spans 12 residues. Germline V gives CDR1 ENHRY, CDR2 SYGVKD. The CDR3: CAISSGLYGYTF. Here the CDR3 DNA reads TGTGCCATCAGTTCCGGACTGTATGGCTACACCTTC.

The V gene is TRBV19, the J gene TRBJ1-5, with D possibly TRBD1 on 6 matching bases. In germline, CDR1 is LNHDA, CDR2 SQIVND (reference sequence). The CDR3 runs 16 residues. V lost 2 bases to trimming and J lost 0 bases, with 11 bases between them. CDR3 sequence reads: CASSIRGGLSNQPQHF. The CDR3 DNA reads TGTGCCAGTAGTATACGGGGGGGGCTTAGCAATCAGCCCCAGCATTTT.

The rearrangement links TRBV29-1 to TRBJ1-3; D remains unclear. In germline, CDR1 is SQVTM, CDR2 ANQGSEA. Trimming took 7 bases from V and 0 from J, leaving 19 bases between them. The CDR3 consists of 16 residues. The CDR3: CSAQPRAPGSGNTIYF. DNA for the CDR3: TGCAGCGCACAACCTCGGGCGCCGGGCTCTGGAAACACCATATATTTT.